A single sample gave rise to the 4 T cell receptor beta chains below, sequenced in a study of T cell responses to AZD1222 COVID-19 vaccine. Assay: immunoSEQ multiplex PCR; the TCRdb copy retains only in-frame clones and omits some. This repertoire shows about 93,000 clones, roughly nine tenths found once; its top ten account for roughly 2.7%. The sample was peripheral blood, taken 28 days after the second AZD1222 dose. Source of these receptors: an adult who received the AZD1222 COVID-19 vaccine.

This clone was found once. The chain employs TRBV7-9 and TRBJ2-7; 11 nucleotides align to TRBD1. The length of the CDR3 is 15 residues. The V and J ends lost 3 bases and 3 bases, in that order; junction bases with no gene match: 4. Germline CDR1 and CDR2: SEHNR and FQNEAQ (reference sequence). CDR3: CASSFGDRGNYEQYF. In nucleotides, the CDR3 is TGTGCCAGCAGCTTTGGGGACAGGGGGAACTACGAGCAGTACTTC.

The chain combines TRBV9 with TRBJ2-5; tentative D call: TRBD2 (6 bases). CDR3 length equals 13 residues. Trimming left V 5 bases short and J 7 bases short, with 15 bases between. From germline, CDR1 is SGDLS and CDR2 YYNGEE. The CDR3 nucleotides read TGTGCCAGCAGTGGAGTAAACGGGGGGACCCAGTACTTC. This translates into CASSGVNGGTQYF.

The chain combines TRBV6-5 with TRBJ2-7; 7 positions match TRBD1. V was clipped by 6 bases and J by 3 bases; unmatched bases: 5. The CDR3 extends over 13 amino acids. Germline V CDR1 and CDR2: MNHEY, SVGAGI. The CDR3 nucleotides read TGTGCCAGCAGCGTGAGACAGGGCTACGAGCAGTACTTC. It yields the protein CASSVRQGYEQYF.

The chain recombines TRBV18 with TRBJ2-4, with TRBD2 as a possible D gene (5 bases). CDR3 length equals 17 residues. Trimming took off 3 bases at V and 0 bases at J, with 15 bases between the two ends. The V gene's germline CDR1 is KGHSH and CDR2 LQKENI. Written as DNA, the CDR3 is TGTGCCAGCTCACCGATTGGACTGACCATAGCCAAAAACATTCAGTACTTC. Its protein is CASSPIGLTIAKNIQYF. Based on the CDR3 plus reference TRBV18 and TRBJ2-4, the full variable domain is NAGVMQNPRHLVRRRGQEARLRCSPMKGHSHVYWYRQLPEEGLKFMVYLQKENIIDESGMPKERFSAEFPKEGPSILRIQQVVRGDSAAYFCASSPIGLTIAKNIQYFGAGTRLSVL.